These T cell receptor beta chains were read from a single sample in a study of blood T cell repertoires in COVID-19. Clones were sequenced by immunoSEQ multiplex PCR, and TCRdb holds only the in-frame ones, with some missing. The data show under 300,000 clones, less than 90% seen once. The source material was peripheral blood. The receptors here all came from a woman aged 25 to 39 with COVID-19, enrolled during active disease. CDR3s leave out the opening cysteine and the closing phenylalanine or tryptophan.

V gene	J gene	CDR3 protein
TRBV4-2	TRBJ1-1	ASSQDPPPGLNTEAF
TRBV12-5	TRBJ1-5	ASGLGGGNQPQH
TRBV6-5	TRBJ2-1	ASSYSPGGEQF
TRBV5-1	TRBJ2-1	ASREGTSGVQWYEQF
TRBV2	TRBJ1-1	ANSRRQGPAF
TRBV5-1	TRBJ2-3	ASRFGAGGLSSTDTQY
TRBV6-4	TRBJ1-1	ASPRCTEAF
TRBV11-2	TRBJ2-4	ASSFLKSGSIQY
TRBV7-9	TRBJ1-4	ASSFETGIANEKLF
TRBV19	TRBJ1-5	ASRGQANQPQH
TRBV9	TRBJ2-3	ASSVATDTQY
TRBV6-2/TRBV6-3	TRBJ1-1	ASSYGTWAAF
TRBV27	TRBJ2-3	ASSLVGTSGGERDTQY
TRBV6-6	TRBJ1-3	ASSYSRGGNTIY
TRBV4-1	TRBJ2-5	ASSQGSGSQETQY
TRBV7-9	TRBJ1-2	ASSYSQGSNGYT
TRBV28	TRBJ2-7	ASNKPGLADYEQY
TRBV4-2	TRBJ1-3	ASSQVTGAGNTIY
TRBV21-1	TRBJ1-1	ASSKTARRTITEAF
TRBV19	TRBJ2-2	ASISRRETGELF
TRBV18	TRBJ1-6	ASSPDSSPLH
TRBV6-6	TRBJ2-7	ATRIPGQLYEQY
TRBV11-2	TRBJ2-7	ASSEPTGTGAYEQY
TRBV6-5	TRBJ2-7	ASSYSMAGGAYEQY
TRBV6-6	TRBJ1-6	ASSPGTGNSPLH
TRBV5-5	TRBJ2-7	ASSFGGSGGYEQY
TRBV6-5	TRBJ2-6	ASSSTGGAGANVLT
TRBV6-4	TRBJ1-5	ASSDEGGAYQPQH